The rows below give T cell receptor beta chains drawn from one sample of a study of shared clonotypes between healthy human individuals. TCRdb's table, derived via immunoSEQ multiplex PCR, lists solely in-frame clones and lacks some. The sample has roughly 1 million clones, more than 60% seen once; the top ten hold around 1.4%. Sample: memory CD4+ T cells sorted from blood. These receptors all stem from a man between 18 and 35 years old in good health. The CDR3 runs from the conserved cysteine through the conserved F or W. Fields, in order: V gene, J gene, clone size, D gene, CDR3 protein, CDR3 DNA. The D gene is left open where the match is weak. Size tells how often a clone was seen (once, few, many) or the class of an expanded clone, and some rows leave it out.

V: TRBV7-9
J: TRBJ1-4
size: .
D: .
CDR3: CASSLSEKLFF
DNA: TGTGCCAGCAGCTTGAGTGAAAAACTGTTTTTT

V: TRBV2
J: TRBJ1-6
size: .
D: TRBD1
CDR3: CASSDRGRLNSPLHF
DNA: TGTGCCAGCAGTGACAGGGGGCGCCTTAATTCACCCCTCCACTTT

V: TRBV4-1
J: TRBJ1-2
size: .
D: .
CDR3: CASSQDRSNYGYTF
DNA: TGCGCCAGCAGCCAAGATAGGTCTAACTATGGCTACACCTTC

V: TRBV15
J: TRBJ2-7
size: few
D: .
CDR3: CATSRDESLTYEQYF
DNA: TGTGCCACCAGCAGAGATGAGTCTTTGACCTACGAGCAGTACTTC

V: TRBV11-2
J: TRBJ2-2
size: .
D: .
CDR3: CASSLDRGELFF
DNA: TGTGCCAGCAGCTTAGATCGGGGGGAGCTGTTTTTT

V: TRBV27
J: TRBJ1-1
size: .
D: TRBD1
CDR3: CASSRLGQGSGVNTEAFF
DNA: TGTGCCAGCAGTAGACTGGGACAGGGGAGTGGGGTGAACACTGAAGCTTTCTTT

V: TRBV27
J: TRBJ2-5
size: .
D: .
CDR3: CASSFGASRETQYF
DNA: TGTGCCAGCAGTTTCGGCGCGAGCAGAGAGACCCAGTACTTC

V: TRBV10-3
J: TRBJ1-6
size: few
D: TRBD1
CDR3: CAISSQGAGNSPLHF
DNA: TGTGCCATCAGTAGCCAGGGGGCCGGTAATTCACCCCTCCACTTT

V: TRBV19
J: TRBJ1-5
size: .
D: TRBD1
CDR3: CATLPGGYQPQHF
DNA: TGTGCCACCCTGCCAGGGGGCTATCAGCCCCAGCATTTT

V: TRBV7-8
J: TRBJ1-6
size: few
D: .
CDR3: CASSFQQRDSPLHF
DNA: TGTGCCAGCAGCTTTCAGCAACGGGATTCACCCCTCCACTTT

V: TRBV15
J: TRBJ2-4
size: .
D: .
CDR3: CATSRGSGILAKNIQYF
DNA: TGTGCCACCAGCAGAGGGTCAGGGATCCTAGCCAAAAACATTCAGTACTTC

V: TRBV2
J: TRBJ2-4
size: .
D: TRBD1
CDR3: CASRSGTGAKNIQYF
DNA: TGTGCCAGCAGATCCGGGACAGGGGCCAAAAACATTCAGTACTTC

V: TRBV28
J: TRBJ1-3
size: .
D: .
CDR3: CATKRTANSGNTIYF
DNA: TGTGCCACCAAGAGGACGGCGAACTCTGGAAACACCATATATTTT

V: TRBV12-5
J: TRBJ2-5
size: once
D: .
CDR3: CASGLDDRGTQYF
DNA: TGTGCTAGTGGTTTGGACGACCGGGGGACCCAGTACTTC

V: TRBV30
J: TRBJ1-6
size: .
D: .
CDR3: CAWSRGSSSYNSPLHF
DNA: TGTGCCTGGAGCCGAGGGTCGAGCTCCTATAATTCACCCCTCCACTTT

V: TRBV6-1
J: TRBJ1-5
size: once
D: .
CDR3: CASSPRGSGEQPQHF
DNA: TGTGCCAGCAGTCCCCGCGGTTCAGGTGAACAGCCCCAGCATTTT

V: TRBV6-5
J: TRBJ2-3
size: .
D: .
CDR3: CASSYGGSTGTDTQYF
DNA: TGTGCCAGCAGTTACGGTGGGAGTACCGGCACAGATACGCAGTATTTT

V: TRBV2
J: TRBJ1-2
size: .
D: .
CDR3: CASSPEQTFSNYGYTF
DNA: TGTGCCAGCAGCCCAGAGCAAACCTTTTCTAACTATGGCTACACCTTC

V: TRBV7-8
J: TRBJ2-1
size: .
D: TRBD2
CDR3: CASSLARVVSGDYNEQFF
DNA: TGTGCCAGCAGCTTAGCGCGTGTCGTTAGCGGGGACTACAATGAGCAGTTCTTC

V: TRBV9
J: TRBJ2-1
size: .
D: .
CDR3: CASSSHYTTYNEQFF
DNA: TGTGCCAGCAGCTCACACTACACTACCTACAATGAGCAGTTCTTC

V: TRBV7-2
J: TRBJ1-2
size: .
D: TRBD1
CDR3: CASSTRQGLNYGYTF
DNA: TGTGCCAGCAGCACGCGACAGGGTCTGAACTATGGCTACACCTTC

V: TRBV7-2
J: TRBJ2-3
size: .
D: TRBD2
CDR3: CASSLEASGSGTDTQYF
DNA: TGTGCCAGCAGCTTAGAAGCTAGCGGGAGTGGTACAGATACGCAGTATTTT

V: TRBV30
J: TRBJ1-3
size: .
D: .
CDR3: CAWSLGAGNTIYF
DNA: TGTGCCTGGAGTTTAGGGGCTGGAAACACCATATATTTT

V: TRBV7-9
J: TRBJ2-5
size: .
D: .
CDR3: CASSLAYGIQETQYF
DNA: TGTGCCAGCAGCTTAGCGTACGGAATCCAAGAGACCCAGTACTTC

V: TRBV28
J: TRBJ1-1
size: .
D: .
CDR3: CASRKAVGGSEAFF
DNA: TGTGCCAGCAGGAAGGCCGTCGGGGGGTCTGAAGCTTTCTTT

V: TRBV25-1
J: TRBJ1-2
size: .
D: .
CDR3: CASSDPSGVYGYTF
DNA: TGTGCCAGCAGTGATCCGTCGGGGGTATATGGCTACACCTTC

V: TRBV7-9
J: TRBJ2-7
size: .
D: .
CDR3: CASSYAGGGEQYF
DNA: TGTGCCAGCAGCTACGCCGGGGGAGGCGAGCAGTACTTC

V: TRBV5-1
J: TRBJ2-1
size: .
D: TRBD1
CDR3: CASRGQGASFEQFF
DNA: TGCGCCAGCAGGGGACAGGGGGCTAGTTTTGAGCAGTTCTTC

V: TRBV11-2
J: TRBJ2-1
size: .
D: .
CDR3: CASSPQWGEQFF
DNA: TGTGCCAGCAGCCCCCAGTGGGGTGAGCAGTTCTTC

V: TRBV6-5
J: TRBJ2-4
size: .
D: .
CDR3: CASSQTGMGNIQYF
DNA: TGTGCCAGCAGTCAAACAGGGATGGGAAACATTCAGTACTTC

V: TRBV6-1
J: TRBJ2-3
size: .
D: .
CDR3: CASSGLRGTDTQYF
DNA: TGTGCCAGCAGTGGACTCCGGGGGACAGATACGCAGTATTTT

V: TRBV10-2
J: TRBJ1-2
size: .
D: .
CDR3: CAIQRGYGYTF
DNA: TGCGCCATCCAAAGGGGGTATGGCTACACCTTC

V: TRBV27
J: TRBJ1-5
size: .
D: .
CDR3: CASSSIRNQPQHF
DNA: TGTGCCAGCAGTTCAATACGCAATCAGCCCCAGCATTTT

V: TRBV6-1
J: TRBJ2-5
size: .
D: .
CDR3: CATSPGGGETQYF
DNA: TGTGCCACCTCCCCAGGGGGAGGAGAGACCCAGTACTTC

V: TRBV19
J: TRBJ1-1
size: .
D: .
CDR3: CASSLENTEAFF
DNA: TGTGCCAGTAGTTTGGAGAACACTGAAGCTTTCTTT

V: TRBV2
J: TRBJ2-5
size: once
D: .
CDR3: CASRDNQETQYF
DNA: TGTGCCAGCAGGGACAATCAAGAGACCCAGTACTTC

V: TRBV6-5
J: TRBJ1-5
size: .
D: .
CDR3: CASSRLTGEGPQHF
DNA: TGTGCCAGCAGCCGCCTGACAGGAGAGGGGCCCCAGCATTTT

V: TRBV5-6
J: TRBJ2-7
size: .
D: .
CDR3: CASSAGVGQYF
DNA: TGTGCCAGCAGCGCGGGCGTCGGTCAGTACTTC

V: TRBV10-2
J: TRBJ1-1
size: .
D: .
CDR3: CASSEWGGETEAFF
DNA: TGCGCCAGCAGTGAATGGGGAGGAGAAACTGAAGCTTTCTTT

V: TRBV5-1
J: TRBJ2-1
size: .
D: .
CDR3: CASSPLGLGGHNEQFF
DNA: TGCGCCAGCAGCCCTTTGGGACTGGGGGGTCACAATGAGCAGTTCTTC

V: TRBV21-1
J: TRBJ2-7
size: .
D: .
CDR3: CASSNELTGRTYEQYF
DNA: TGTGCCAGCAGCAACGAACTGACAGGGCGAACCTACGAGCAGTACTTC

V: TRBV5-1
J: TRBJ1-3
size: .
D: .
CDR3: CASSLDRNTIYF
DNA: TGCGCCAGCAGCTTGGACAGAAACACCATATATTTT

V: TRBV6-5
J: TRBJ1-5
size: .
D: .
CDR3: CASSYSNSGDQPQHF
DNA: TGTGCCAGCAGTTACTCGAACTCCGGGGATCAGCCCCAGCATTTT

V: TRBV5-1
J: TRBJ1-1
size: few
D: .
CDR3: CASSLTPEVTEAFF
DNA: TGCGCCAGCAGCTTGACGCCAGAGGTCACTGAAGCTTTCTTT

V: TRBV18
J: TRBJ2-1
size: .
D: .
CDR3: CATSRSGQYNEQFF
DNA: TGTGCCACCTCCAGATCCGGCCAGTACAATGAGCAGTTCTTC

V: TRBV5-4
J: TRBJ2-5
size: .
D: .
CDR3: CASSLTQGSQETQYF
DNA: TGTGCCAGCAGCTTGACTCAGGGGTCACAAGAGACCCAGTACTTC

V: TRBV7-2
J: TRBJ2-7
size: .
D: .
CDR3: CASSFTGTGPHEQYF
DNA: TGTGCCAGCAGCTTCACCGGGACTGGACCCCACGAGCAGTACTTC

V: TRBV9
J: TRBJ1-4
size: few
D: TRBD1
CDR3: CASSPRTGGEKLFF
DNA: TGTGCCAGCAGCCCAAGGACAGGGGGCGAAAAACTGTTTTTT

V: TRBV5-1
J: TRBJ2-7
size: .
D: .
CDR3: CASSLADGYEQYF
DNA: TGCGCCAGCAGCTTGGCCGACGGCTACGAGCAGTACTTC

V: TRBV18
J: TRBJ1-3
size: .
D: TRBD1
CDR3: CASSNTGTGDGNTIYF
DNA: TGTGCCAGCTCAAATACCGGGACAGGGGACGGAAACACCATATATTTT

V: TRBV7-2
J: TRBJ1-2
size: .
D: .
CDR3: CASSLGGQSIYGYTF
DNA: TGTGCCAGCAGCTTAGGAGGGCAGTCGATCTATGGCTACACCTTC

V: TRBV4-1
J: TRBJ1-5
size: .
D: .
CDR3: CASSQEPKGKPQHF
DNA: TGCGCCAGCAGCCAAGAGCCTAAGGGCAAGCCCCAGCATTTT

V: TRBV5-1
J: TRBJ2-1
size: .
D: .
CDR3: CASSLTVSTSSYNEQFF
DNA: TGCGCCAGCAGCCTGACAGTATCTACTAGCTCCTACAATGAGCAGTTCTTC

V: TRBV7-9
J: TRBJ2-5
size: once
D: .
CDR3: CASSLGSGIETQYF
DNA: TGTGCCAGCAGCTTAGGATCAGGGATAGAGACCCAGTACTTC